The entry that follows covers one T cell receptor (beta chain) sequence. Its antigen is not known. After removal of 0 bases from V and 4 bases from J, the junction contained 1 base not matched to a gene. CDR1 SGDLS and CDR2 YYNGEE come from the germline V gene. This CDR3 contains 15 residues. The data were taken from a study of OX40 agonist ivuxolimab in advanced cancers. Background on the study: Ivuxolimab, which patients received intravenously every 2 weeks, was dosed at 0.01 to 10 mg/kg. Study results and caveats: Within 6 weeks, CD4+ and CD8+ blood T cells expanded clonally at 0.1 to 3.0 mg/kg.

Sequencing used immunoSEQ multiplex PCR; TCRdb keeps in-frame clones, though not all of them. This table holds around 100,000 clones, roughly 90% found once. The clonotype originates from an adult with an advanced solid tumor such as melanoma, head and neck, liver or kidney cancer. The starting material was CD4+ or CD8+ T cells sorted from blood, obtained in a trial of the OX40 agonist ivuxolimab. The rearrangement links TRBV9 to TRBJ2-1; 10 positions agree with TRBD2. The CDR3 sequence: CASSVGTSGYNEQFF. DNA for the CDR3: TGTGCCAGCAGCGTAGGGACTAGCGGTTACAATGAGCAGTTCTTC.